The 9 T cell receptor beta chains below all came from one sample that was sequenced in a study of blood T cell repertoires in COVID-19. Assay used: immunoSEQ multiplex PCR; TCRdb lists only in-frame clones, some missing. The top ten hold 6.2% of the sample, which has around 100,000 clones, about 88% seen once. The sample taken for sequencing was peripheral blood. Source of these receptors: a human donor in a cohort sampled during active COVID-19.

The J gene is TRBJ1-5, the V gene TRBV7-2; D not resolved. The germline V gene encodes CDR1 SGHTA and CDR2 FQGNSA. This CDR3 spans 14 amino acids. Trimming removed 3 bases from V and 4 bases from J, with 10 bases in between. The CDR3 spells CASSFSSGNQPQHF. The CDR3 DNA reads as TGTGCCAGCAGCTTTAGTTCGGGAAATCAGCCCCAGCATTTT.

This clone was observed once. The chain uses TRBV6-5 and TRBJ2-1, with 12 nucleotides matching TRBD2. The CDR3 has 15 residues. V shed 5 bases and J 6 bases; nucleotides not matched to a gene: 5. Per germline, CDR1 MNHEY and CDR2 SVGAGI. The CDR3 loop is CASSRTSGVLNEQFF. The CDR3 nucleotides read TGTGCCAGCAGTCGGACTAGCGGGGTACTCAATGAGCAGTTCTTC.

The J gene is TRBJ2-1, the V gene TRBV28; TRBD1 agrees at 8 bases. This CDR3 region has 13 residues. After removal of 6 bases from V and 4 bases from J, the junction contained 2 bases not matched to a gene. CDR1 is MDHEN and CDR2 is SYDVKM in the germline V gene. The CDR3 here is CASRDRGYNEQFF. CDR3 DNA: TGTGCCAGCAGAGACAGGGGATACAATGAGCAGTTCTTC. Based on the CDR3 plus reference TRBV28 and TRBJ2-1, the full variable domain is DVKVTQSSRYLVKRTGEKVFLECVQDMDHENMFWYRQDPGLGLRLIYFSYDVKMKEKGDIPEGYSVSREKKERFSLILESASTNQTSMYLCASRDRGYNEQFFGPGTRLTVL.

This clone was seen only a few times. The CDR3 bases are TGTGCCAGCAGCTCCAGGGCTGGGTCCTACGAGCAGTACTTC. Its protein product is CASSSRAGSYEQYF. This sequence joins TRBV5-4 and TRBJ2-7, with TRBD1 as a possible D gene (5 bases). Germline loops: CDR1 SGHNT, CDR2 YYREEE (reference sequence). CDR3 size: 14 residues. Between the trimmed V and J ends, which lost 3 bases and 1 base, there was a span of 11 bases.

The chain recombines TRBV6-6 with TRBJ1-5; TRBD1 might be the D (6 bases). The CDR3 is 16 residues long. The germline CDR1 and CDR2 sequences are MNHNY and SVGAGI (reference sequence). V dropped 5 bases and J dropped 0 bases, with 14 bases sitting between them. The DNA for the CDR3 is TGTGCCAGCAGTCCCGGGACAATAGATAGCAATCAGCCCCAGCATTTT. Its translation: CASSPGTIDSNQPQHF.

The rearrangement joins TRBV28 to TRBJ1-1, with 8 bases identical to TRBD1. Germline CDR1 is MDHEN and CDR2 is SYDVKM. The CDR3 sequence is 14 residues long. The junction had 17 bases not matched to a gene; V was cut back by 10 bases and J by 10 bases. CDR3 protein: CATDLIPSGTGAFF. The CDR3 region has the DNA TGTGCCACGGATTTAATCCCCTCGGGGACAGGAGCTTTCTTT.

Written as DNA, the CDR3 is TGTGCCAGCAGTAACAGGGGACACACCGGGGAGCTGTTTTTT. It yields the protein CASSNRGHTGELFF. The chain links TRBV2 to TRBJ2-2, with 7 bases identical to TRBD1. With V trimmed by 5 bases and J by 3 bases, 3 bases remained unmatched. The CDR3 sequence is 14 residues long. Germline V gene lookup returns CDR1 SNHLY and CDR2 FYNNEI.

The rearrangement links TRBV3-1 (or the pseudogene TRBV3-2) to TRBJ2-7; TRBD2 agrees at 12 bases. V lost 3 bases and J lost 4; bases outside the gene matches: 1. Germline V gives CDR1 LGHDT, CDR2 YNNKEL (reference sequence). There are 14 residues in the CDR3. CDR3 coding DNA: TGTGCCAGCAGCCACGGGACTAGCGGGTACGAGCAGTACTTC. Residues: CASSHGTSGYEQYF.

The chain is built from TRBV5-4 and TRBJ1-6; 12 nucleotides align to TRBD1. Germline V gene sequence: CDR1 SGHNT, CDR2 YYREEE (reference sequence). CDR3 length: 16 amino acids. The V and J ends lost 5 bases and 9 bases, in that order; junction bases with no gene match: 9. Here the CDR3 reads CASRRDRGRSGSPLHF. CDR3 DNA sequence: TGTGCCAGCAGGCGGGACAGGGGGCGCTCGGGTTCACCCCTCCACTTT.